This T cell receptor (beta chain) was found in a study of T cells in women clearing cervical HPV infection. TCRdb keeps only in-frame clones here, not all; method: immunoSEQ multiplex PCR. The sample totals 39,000 or so clones. A word on this clone: The read ends 3 residues early relative to the CDR3; the germline J gene fills the gap.

This CDR3 is 15 amino acids long. Per the germline V gene, CDR1 is KGHSH and CDR2 is LQKENI. J was trimmed by 4 bases and V by 4 bases; bases with no gene match: 10. The V gene is TRBV18, the J gene TRBJ2-7; 7 positions agree with TRBD1. The sequence came from a woman between 18 and 70 years old with a cervical HPV16 infection that either progressed to CIN3+ or cleared (not recorded which). The sequencing input was blood buffy coat. The CDR3 here is CASSLGTDLGYEQYF. The sequenced part of the CDR3 DNA is TGTGCCAGCTCACTGGGGACAGATTTAGGATACGAG.